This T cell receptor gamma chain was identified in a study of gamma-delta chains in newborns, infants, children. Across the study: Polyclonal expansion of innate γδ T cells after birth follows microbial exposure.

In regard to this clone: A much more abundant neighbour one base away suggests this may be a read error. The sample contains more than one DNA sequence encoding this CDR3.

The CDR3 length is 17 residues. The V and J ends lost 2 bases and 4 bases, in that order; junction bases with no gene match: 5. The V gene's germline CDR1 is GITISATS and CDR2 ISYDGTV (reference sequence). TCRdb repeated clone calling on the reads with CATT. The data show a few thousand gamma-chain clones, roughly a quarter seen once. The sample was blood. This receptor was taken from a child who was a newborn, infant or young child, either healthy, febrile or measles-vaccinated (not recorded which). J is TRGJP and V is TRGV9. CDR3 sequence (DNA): TGTGCCTTGTGGGAGGCGCCCCAAGAGTTGGGCAAAAAAATCAAGGTATTT. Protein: CALWEAPQELGKKIKVF.